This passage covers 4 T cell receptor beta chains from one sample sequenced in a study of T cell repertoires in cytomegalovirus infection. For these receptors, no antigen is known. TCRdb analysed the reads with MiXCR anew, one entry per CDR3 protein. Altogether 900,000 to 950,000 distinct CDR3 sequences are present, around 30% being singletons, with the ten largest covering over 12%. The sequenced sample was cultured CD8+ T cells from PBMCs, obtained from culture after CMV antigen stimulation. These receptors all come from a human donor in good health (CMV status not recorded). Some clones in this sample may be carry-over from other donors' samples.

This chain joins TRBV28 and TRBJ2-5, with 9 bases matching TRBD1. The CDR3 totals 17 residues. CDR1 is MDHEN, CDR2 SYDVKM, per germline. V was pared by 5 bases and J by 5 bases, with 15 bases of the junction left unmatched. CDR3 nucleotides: TGTGCCAGCAGTCTCAGGACAGGGGCCACCTTTGGGGAGACCCAGTACTTC. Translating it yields CASSLRTGATFGETQYF.

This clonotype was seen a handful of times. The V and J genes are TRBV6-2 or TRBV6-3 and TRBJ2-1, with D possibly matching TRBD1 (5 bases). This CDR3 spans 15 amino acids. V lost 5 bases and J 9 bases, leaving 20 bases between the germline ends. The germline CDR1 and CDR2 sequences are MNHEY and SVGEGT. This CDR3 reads CASSTSKSGPSEQFF. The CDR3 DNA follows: TGTGCCAGCAGTACGAGTAAATCAGGGCCCAGTGAGCAGTTCTTC.

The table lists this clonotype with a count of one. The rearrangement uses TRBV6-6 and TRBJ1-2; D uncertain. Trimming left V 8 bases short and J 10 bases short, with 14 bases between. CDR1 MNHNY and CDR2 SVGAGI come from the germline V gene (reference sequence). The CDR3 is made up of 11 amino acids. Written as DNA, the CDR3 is TGTGCCAGCGTCTCCAAGGAGGACTACACCTTC. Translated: CASVSKEDYTF.

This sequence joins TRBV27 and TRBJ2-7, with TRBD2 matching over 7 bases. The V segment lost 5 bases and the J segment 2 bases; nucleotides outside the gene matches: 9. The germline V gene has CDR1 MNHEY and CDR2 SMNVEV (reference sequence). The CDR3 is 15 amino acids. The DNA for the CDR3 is TGTGCCAGCAGTCGGGCAAGCGGGGCCGCCTACGAGCAGTACGTC. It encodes CASSRASGAAYEQYV.